A selection of T cell receptor beta chains follows, all from one sample in a study of T-cell reconstitution after alpha-beta-depleted transplantation in children. TCRdb passed the PCR reads through MiXCR, listing each CDR3 protein once. In the table there are around 200,000 distinct CDR3 sequences, around 9.6% of which are singletons. The sample in question was PBMCs from the stem cell graft donor, obtained from the stem cell graft. These receptors were obtained from a human donor who donated a stem cell graft to a child with acute lymphoblastic leukemia. Both conserved end residues are part of each CDR3. D genes are given only for firm matches. Size is stated for part of the rows, as once, few or many counts, or as a class when the clone is expanded.

cdr3_nt: TGTGCCAGCAGCTTGGGTAGAGTGGAGCAGTACTTC
cdr3_aa: CASSLGRVEQYF
d_call: -
j_call: TRBJ2-7
clone_size: few
v_call: TRBV7-9

cdr3_nt: TGTGCCAGCAGTTTATCAAGGGTCGGTTTTAGAATTAATGAGCAGTTCTTC
cdr3_aa: CASSLSRVGFRINEQFF
d_call: -
j_call: TRBJ2-1
clone_size: few
v_call: TRBV12-3/TRBV12-4

cdr3_nt: TGCAGCGCAACCCCTTCACCAAACACAGATACGCAGTATTTT
cdr3_aa: CSATPSPNTDTQYF
d_call: -
j_call: TRBJ2-3
clone_size: once
v_call: TRBV20-1

cdr3_nt: TGCAGTGCCAAAAGGGAGACCCAGTACTTC
cdr3_aa: CSAKRETQYF
d_call: -
j_call: TRBJ2-5
clone_size: once
v_call: TRBV20-1

cdr3_nt: TGTGCCAGCAGCTTGATGGGCGGGGGGGTTTTTCTGAGGAACACCGGGGAGCTGTTTTTT
cdr3_aa: CASSLMGGGVFLRNTGELFF
d_call: TRBD2
j_call: TRBJ2-2
clone_size: few
v_call: TRBV11-2

cdr3_nt: TGTGCCAGCAGTCATCGAGGGACAGGTGGAAGCACAGATACGCAGTATTTT
cdr3_aa: CASSHRGTGGSTDTQYF
d_call: TRBD1
j_call: TRBJ2-3
clone_size: -
v_call: TRBV7-9

cdr3_nt: TGTGCCAGTAGTATGGGACAGCGGAACGAGCAGTACTTC
cdr3_aa: CASSMGQRNEQYF
d_call: TRBD1
j_call: TRBJ2-7
clone_size: many
v_call: TRBV19

cdr3_nt: TGCAGTGCCTCGGACACTATGAACACTGAAGCTTTCTTT
cdr3_aa: CSASDTMNTEAFF
d_call: -
j_call: TRBJ1-1
clone_size: few
v_call: TRBV20-1

cdr3_nt: TGTGCCAGCAGTTCTGAAGGTGGGGCCAACGTCCTGACTTTC
cdr3_aa: CASSSEGGANVLTF
d_call: -
j_call: TRBJ2-6
clone_size: many
v_call: TRBV7-9

cdr3_nt: TGTGCCAGCAGTTTATTGGGTGAGCAGTTCTTC
cdr3_aa: CASSLLGEQFF
d_call: -
j_call: TRBJ2-1
clone_size: many
v_call: TRBV27

cdr3_nt: TGTGCCAGCAGCCGGACAGGGATAAACACCGGGGAGCTGTTTTTT
cdr3_aa: CASSRTGINTGELFF
d_call: TRBD1
j_call: TRBJ2-2
clone_size: many
v_call: TRBV7-9

cdr3_nt: TGCGCCAGCAGCTCAGCAGGACAGGGGAGCTCCTACAATGAGCAGTTCTTC
cdr3_aa: CASSSAGQGSSYNEQFF
d_call: TRBD1
j_call: TRBJ2-1
clone_size: -
v_call: TRBV5-1

cdr3_nt: TGCGCCAGCAGGAGGGACAGCCAATACAATCAGCCCCAGCATTTT
cdr3_aa: CASRRDSQYNQPQHF
d_call: TRBD1
j_call: TRBJ1-5
clone_size: -
v_call: TRBV5-1

cdr3_nt: TGCGCCAGCAGCTTGGAGCTGGCCGGAAAGGAGACCCAGTACTTC
cdr3_aa: CASSLELAGKETQYF
d_call: -
j_call: TRBJ2-5
clone_size: many
v_call: TRBV5-1

cdr3_nt: TGTGCCAGCAGGACCCCTCTAGCGGGGGGGGTCTACGAGCAGTACTTC
cdr3_aa: CASRTPLAGGVYEQYF
d_call: TRBD2
j_call: TRBJ2-7
clone_size: many
v_call: TRBV12-3/TRBV12-4

cdr3_nt: TGTGCCAGCCTCCTTTACAATGAGCAGTTCTTC
cdr3_aa: CASLLYNEQFF
d_call: -
j_call: TRBJ2-1
clone_size: -
v_call: TRBV12-3/TRBV12-4

cdr3_nt: TGCGCCAGCAGCTTCGGACAGGGTAATGAAGCTTTCTTT
cdr3_aa: CASSFGQGNEAFF
d_call: TRBD1
j_call: TRBJ1-1
clone_size: -
v_call: TRBV5-1

cdr3_nt: TGTGCCACCAGTGACGCATCACTGGCGGATTACAATGAGCAGTTCTTC
cdr3_aa: CATSDASLADYNEQFF
d_call: -
j_call: TRBJ2-1
clone_size: -
v_call: TRBV24-1

cdr3_nt: TGCGCCAGCAGCTTGGGGGCTAGGGAAACCTACGAGCAGTACTTC
cdr3_aa: CASSLGARETYEQYF
d_call: -
j_call: TRBJ2-7
clone_size: few
v_call: TRBV5-1

cdr3_nt: TGTGCCAGCAGCTTAGAGGCTAGCGGGGGGTACGAGCAGTACTTC
cdr3_aa: CASSLEASGGYEQYF
d_call: TRBD2
j_call: TRBJ2-7
clone_size: few
v_call: TRBV11-2

cdr3_nt: TGCGCCAGCAGGAACTCCTACGAGCAGTACTTC
cdr3_aa: CASRNSYEQYF
d_call: -
j_call: TRBJ2-7
clone_size: many
v_call: TRBV5-1

cdr3_nt: TGTGCCACCAGGGGGACAGGGCTCTCCTACGAGCAGTACTTC
cdr3_aa: CATRGTGLSYEQYF
d_call: TRBD1
j_call: TRBJ2-7
clone_size: few
v_call: TRBV18

cdr3_nt: TGTGCCAGCTCACCGCCCGACAGGGATCAGCCCCAGCATTTT
cdr3_aa: CASSPPDRDQPQHF
d_call: TRBD1
j_call: TRBJ1-5
clone_size: -
v_call: TRBV18

cdr3_nt: TGCAGCGTTATCACCCAACTTGACACTGAAGCTTTCTTT
cdr3_aa: CSVITQLDTEAFF
d_call: -
j_call: TRBJ1-1
clone_size: -
v_call: TRBV29-1

cdr3_nt: TGTGCCAGCAGCCCAGACGGATTCACTGAAGCTTTCTTT
cdr3_aa: CASSPDGFTEAFF
d_call: -
j_call: TRBJ1-1
clone_size: many
v_call: TRBV7-9

cdr3_nt: TGCGCCAGCAGGTCCGGGACAGGGGACACTGAAGCTTTCTTT
cdr3_aa: CASRSGTGDTEAFF
d_call: TRBD1
j_call: TRBJ1-1
clone_size: many
v_call: TRBV10-2

cdr3_nt: TGTGCCAGCAGTCCCGGGGGGCACTATGGCTACACCTTC
cdr3_aa: CASSPGGHYGYTF
d_call: -
j_call: TRBJ1-2
clone_size: few
v_call: TRBV12-3/TRBV12-4

cdr3_nt: TGTGCCAGCAGCCCAGCGGGGGATGAAAAACTGTTTTTT
cdr3_aa: CASSPAGDEKLFF
d_call: -
j_call: TRBJ1-4
clone_size: few
v_call: TRBV7-9

cdr3_nt: TGCGCCAGCAGCTTCGAGGGGTCAGTCTATGGCTACACCTTC
cdr3_aa: CASSFEGSVYGYTF
d_call: -
j_call: TRBJ1-2
clone_size: few
v_call: TRBV5-1

cdr3_nt: TGCAGTGCTAAAGACGGACTAGCGGGGGGTTGGGATACGCAGTATTTT
cdr3_aa: CSAKDGLAGGWDTQYF
d_call: TRBD2
j_call: TRBJ2-3
clone_size: many
v_call: TRBV20-1

cdr3_nt: TGTGCCAGCAGCTTAAGTCCCCCCTCGGGGTCCTATAATTCACCCCTCCACTTT
cdr3_aa: CASSLSPPSGSYNSPLHF
d_call: -
j_call: TRBJ1-6
clone_size: -
v_call: TRBV11-2

cdr3_nt: TGTGCCAGCAATAATTACACTGAAGCTTTCTTT
cdr3_aa: CASNNYTEAFF
d_call: -
j_call: TRBJ1-1
clone_size: -
v_call: TRBV6-2/TRBV6-3

cdr3_nt: TGCAGCGTTGAAAACAGCCCCTACGAGCAGTACTTC
cdr3_aa: CSVENSPYEQYF
d_call: -
j_call: TRBJ2-7
clone_size: -
v_call: TRBV29-1

cdr3_nt: TGTGCCAGCAGCTTGGACGGTTATAATTCACCCCTCCACTTT
cdr3_aa: CASSLDGYNSPLHF
d_call: -
j_call: TRBJ1-6
clone_size: many
v_call: TRBV11-2

cdr3_nt: TGCGCCAGCAGCTCACGATCCGGGGGGATGGAGACCCAGTACTTC
cdr3_aa: CASSSRSGGMETQYF
d_call: TRBD2
j_call: TRBJ2-5
clone_size: -
v_call: TRBV5-1

cdr3_nt: TGCAGTGCCCTCCGCGGCAGGGGGTTGAACACTGAAGCTTTCTTT
cdr3_aa: CSALRGRGLNTEAFF
d_call: TRBD1
j_call: TRBJ1-1
clone_size: -
v_call: TRBV20-1

cdr3_nt: TGTGCCAGCAGCCAAGGCAGGGCACCTGAAGCTTTCTTT
cdr3_aa: CASSQGRAPEAFF
d_call: -
j_call: TRBJ1-1
clone_size: few
v_call: TRBV3-1

cdr3_nt: TGTGCCAGCAGTTTGATGTCGGGGGGGTCCCAAGAGACCCAGTACTTC
cdr3_aa: CASSLMSGGSQETQYF
d_call: TRBD2
j_call: TRBJ2-5
clone_size: -
v_call: TRBV12-3/TRBV12-4

cdr3_nt: TGTGCCAGCAGCGTAGTGCGACTAGCGGTACACAATGAGCAGTTCTTC
cdr3_aa: CASSVVRLAVHNEQFF
d_call: TRBD2
j_call: TRBJ2-1
clone_size: few
v_call: TRBV9

cdr3_nt: TGTGCCAGCAGTGAATACAACTCTGGAAACACCATATATTTT
cdr3_aa: CASSEYNSGNTIYF
d_call: -
j_call: TRBJ1-3
clone_size: many
v_call: TRBV6-1

cdr3_nt: TGTGCCAGCAGTGCCGGAGGGACAGTGACCTACGAGCAGTACTTC
cdr3_aa: CASSAGGTVTYEQYF
d_call: -
j_call: TRBJ2-7
clone_size: many
v_call: TRBV25-1

cdr3_nt: TGTGCCAGCAGCTTAGCAGTACAGGGCACAGGCTATGGCTACACCTTC
cdr3_aa: CASSLAVQGTGYGYTF
d_call: -
j_call: TRBJ1-2
clone_size: many
v_call: TRBV7-8

cdr3_nt: TGTGCCAGCAGCTTAAGAGAAGGGTACGAGCAGTACTTC
cdr3_aa: CASSLREGYEQYF
d_call: -
j_call: TRBJ2-7
clone_size: -
v_call: TRBV7-8

cdr3_nt: TGTGCCAGCAGAAAAACAGGGGGCACCTATGGAAGCTCCTACGAGCAGTACTTC
cdr3_aa: CASRKTGGTYGSSYEQYF
d_call: TRBD1
j_call: TRBJ2-7
clone_size: few
v_call: TRBV7-8

cdr3_nt: TGTGCCAGCAGTGAATATTCGGGGGTAGCTAACTATGGCTACACCTTC
cdr3_aa: CASSEYSGVANYGYTF
d_call: -
j_call: TRBJ1-2
clone_size: few
v_call: TRBV25-1

cdr3_nt: TGTGCCAGCAGCTTAGCCCCTTCACGCACCATATATTTT
cdr3_aa: CASSLAPSRTIYF
d_call: -
j_call: TRBJ1-3
clone_size: few
v_call: TRBV7-2

cdr3_nt: TGCGCCAGCAGCCCCGGGGACGGAAGCTCCTACAATGAGCAGTTCTTC
cdr3_aa: CASSPGDGSSYNEQFF
d_call: -
j_call: TRBJ2-1
clone_size: few
v_call: TRBV5-1

cdr3_nt: TGTGCCAGCAGCTTAAAGGAGCTAGCGGGGGGAACTCCGCCCTTTCAAGAGACCCAGTACTTC
cdr3_aa: CASSLKELAGGTPPFQETQYF
d_call: TRBD2
j_call: TRBJ2-5
clone_size: -
v_call: TRBV11-1

cdr3_nt: TGTGCCAGCGCGGGTGAGGCCGGGGAGCTGTTTTTT
cdr3_aa: CASAGEAGELFF
d_call: -
j_call: TRBJ2-2
clone_size: -
v_call: TRBV6-2/TRBV6-3

cdr3_nt: TGCAGCGTGACCGGACAGGGCGATGGCTACACCTTC
cdr3_aa: CSVTGQGDGYTF
d_call: TRBD1
j_call: TRBJ1-2
clone_size: many
v_call: TRBV29-1

cdr3_nt: TGTGCCAGCAGCTTATCGGCAGGGCCCTATGGCTACACCTTC
cdr3_aa: CASSLSAGPYGYTF
d_call: -
j_call: TRBJ1-2
clone_size: many
v_call: TRBV7-2